This TCR beta chain was found in a study of CD8 T cells in ankylosing spondylitis. Remarks on this clonotype: What it binds is unknown.

Trimming took 6 bases from V and 4 from J; bases not matched to a gene: 12. Germline CDR1 is SGDLS and CDR2 is YYNGEE. The CDR3 runs to 16 residues. Study results and caveats: A motif of 7 to 9 highly homologous TCR beta variants was seen as apparently characteristic of ankylosing spondylitis blood. Reportedly, matched ankylosing spondylitis synovial fluid was significantly enriched for disease-linked clones.

A single record per CDR3 protein comes from TCRdb applying MiXCR to the 5' RACE reads. The sample lists roughly 13,000 distinct CDR3 sequences, approximately 3% occurring once. Material for sequencing was blood, either unsorted or a sorted T cell fraction (not recorded which). The V and J genes are TRBV9 and TRBJ2-1, with 8 nucleotides matching TRBD1. The sequence was collected from a male donor with ankylosing spondylitis or in good health (not recorded which). CDR3 amino acids: CASTPAGTGTYNEQFF. The CDR3 coding sequence is TGTGCCAGCACCCCGGCTGGGACAGGTACTTACAATGAGCAGTTCTTC.